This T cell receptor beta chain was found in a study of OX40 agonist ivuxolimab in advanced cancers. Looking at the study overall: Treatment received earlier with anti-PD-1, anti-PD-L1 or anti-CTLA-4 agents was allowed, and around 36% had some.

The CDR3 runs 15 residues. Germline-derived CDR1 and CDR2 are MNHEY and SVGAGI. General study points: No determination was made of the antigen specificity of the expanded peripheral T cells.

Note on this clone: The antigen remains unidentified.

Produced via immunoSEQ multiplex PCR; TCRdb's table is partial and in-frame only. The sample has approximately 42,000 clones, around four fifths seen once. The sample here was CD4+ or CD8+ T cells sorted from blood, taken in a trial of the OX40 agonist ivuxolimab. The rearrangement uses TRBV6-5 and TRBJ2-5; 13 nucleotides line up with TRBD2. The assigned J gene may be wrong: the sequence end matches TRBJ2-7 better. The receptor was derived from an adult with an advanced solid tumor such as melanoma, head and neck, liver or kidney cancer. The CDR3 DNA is TGTGCCAGCAGCAGGGGACTAGCGGGAAACTACGAGCAGTACTTC. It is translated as CASSRGLAGNYEQYF.